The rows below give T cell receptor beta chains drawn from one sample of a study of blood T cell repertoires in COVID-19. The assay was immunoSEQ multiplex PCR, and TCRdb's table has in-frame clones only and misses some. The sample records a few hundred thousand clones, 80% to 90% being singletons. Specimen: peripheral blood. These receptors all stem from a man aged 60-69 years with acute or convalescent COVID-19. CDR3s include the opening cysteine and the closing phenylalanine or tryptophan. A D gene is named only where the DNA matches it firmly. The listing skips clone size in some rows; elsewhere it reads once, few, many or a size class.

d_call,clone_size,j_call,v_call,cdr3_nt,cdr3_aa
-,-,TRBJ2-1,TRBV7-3,TGTGCCAGCAGCTTAGGGGGGAGCCCCTACAATGAGCAGTTCTTC,CASSLGGSPYNEQFF
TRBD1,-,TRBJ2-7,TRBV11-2,TGTGCCAGCAGCTTAGTTTCTGGGACAGGGGTCATGAGGGAGCAGTACTTC,CASSLVSGTGVMREQYF
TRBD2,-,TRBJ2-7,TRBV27,TGTGCCAGCAGTTTAGCCGGGACTAGCGGGAAGTTCTCCTACGAGCAGTACTTC,CASSLAGTSGKFSYEQYF
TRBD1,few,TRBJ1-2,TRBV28,TGTGCCAGCAGTTTGGATAGGGACAGGTACTATGGCTACACCTTC,CASSLDRDRYYGYTF
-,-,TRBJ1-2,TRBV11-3,TGTGCCAGCAGCTTAGGGGTCCCCGCGGGGGGGCACGGCTACACCTTC,CASSLGVPAGGHGYTF
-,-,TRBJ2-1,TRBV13,TGTGCCAGCAGCCTCATGACCCGACTTCGTGACAATGAGCAGTTCTTC,CASSLMTRLRDNEQFF
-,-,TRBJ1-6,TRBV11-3,TGTGCCAGCAGCGCGGGACTCGATAATTCACCCCTCCACTTT,CASSAGLDNSPLHF
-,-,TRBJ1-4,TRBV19,TGTGCCAGTAGTAGGACAGTCGCAACTAATGAAAAACTGTTTTTT,CASSRTVATNEKLFF
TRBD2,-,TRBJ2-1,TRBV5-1,TGCGCCAGCAGCTTGGCTGCTAGCGGAGGAGGTATTGAGCAGTTCTTC,CASSLAASGGGIEQFF
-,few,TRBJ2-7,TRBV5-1,TGCGCCAGCAGCTTGGCTAGCACCTCCTACGAGCAGTACTTC,CASSLASTSYEQYF
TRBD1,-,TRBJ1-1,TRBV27,TGTGCCAGCAGTTTATCACAGGGGCTGATCACTGAAGCTTTCTTT,CASSLSQGLITEAFF
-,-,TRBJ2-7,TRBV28,TGTGCCGGCAGTTCCGGGGGAAAGTACTTC,CAGSSGGKYF
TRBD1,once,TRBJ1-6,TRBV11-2,TGTGCCAGCAGCTCGCCAGACAGGGCCAATTCACCCCTCCACTTT,CASSSPDRANSPLHF
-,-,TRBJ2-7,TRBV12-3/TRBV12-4,TGTGCCAGCAGTTTCCTTCGGGGCGAGCAGTACTTC,CASSFLRGEQYF
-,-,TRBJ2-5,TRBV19,TGTGCCAGTAGTATAGAGAAACGGACAACCCTACAAGAGACCCAGTACTTC,CASSIEKRTTLQETQYF
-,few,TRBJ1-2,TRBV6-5,TGTGCCAGCAGCCCGATAGGGGTTGGCTACACCTTC,CASSPIGVGYTF
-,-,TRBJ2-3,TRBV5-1,TGCGCCAGCAAAATAGTGACAGATACGCAGTATTTT,CASKIVTDTQYF
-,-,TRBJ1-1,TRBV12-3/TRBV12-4,TGTGCCAGCAACCTCAGGGTAGAAACTGAAGCTTTCTTT,CASNLRVETEAFF
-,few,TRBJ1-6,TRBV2,TGTGCCAGCAGTGCGACCCCGAGCGGCAATTCACCCCTCCACTTT,CASSATPSGNSPLHF
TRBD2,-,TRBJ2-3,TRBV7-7,TGTGCTAGCAGCTTAGCGCCCCCGGGACTAGCGGGAGCGAGCACAGATACGCAGTATTTT,CASSLAPPGLAGASTDTQYF
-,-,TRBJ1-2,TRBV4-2,TGTGCCAGCAGCCAAGGAAGCGGGGAAAGGTATGGCTACACCTTC,CASSQGSGERYGYTF
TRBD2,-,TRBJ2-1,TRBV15,TGTGCCACCAGCAGAGATTTGGGCGGGGGCAATGAGCAGTTCTTC,CATSRDLGGGNEQFF
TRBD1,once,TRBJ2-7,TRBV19,TGTGCCAGTAGGTCAGGGGGCGCGGAATTGACCTCCGAGCAGTACTTC,CASRSGGAELTSEQYF
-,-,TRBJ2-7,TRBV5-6,TGTGCCAGCAGCTTCTTAGGCCCAGGGACATCCATCGAGCAGTACTTC,CASSFLGPGTSIEQYF
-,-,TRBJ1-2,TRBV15,TGTGCCACCAGCAGAGAAACAGGGTACAACTATGGCTACACCTTC,CATSRETGYNYGYTF
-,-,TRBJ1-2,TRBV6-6,TGTGCCAGCAACAGGGTTAACTATGGCTACACCTTC,CASNRVNYGYTF
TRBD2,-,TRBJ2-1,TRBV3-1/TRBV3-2,TGTGCCAGCAGCCAACCCGGGACTAGCAGCTACAATGAGCAGTTCTTC,CASSQPGTSSYNEQFF
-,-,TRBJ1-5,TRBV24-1,TGTGCCACCCGTAGCGGGACATGGGGCAATCAGCCCCAGCATTTT,CATRSGTWGNQPQHF
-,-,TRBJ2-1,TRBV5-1,TGCGCCAGCAGCCCCACCGGGGGAGGATCGAATGAGCAGTTCTTC,CASSPTGGGSNEQFF
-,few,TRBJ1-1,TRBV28,TGTGCCAGCAGTGGAGCAGAGGGCCCCGGTTATTCTGAAGCTTTCTTT,CASSGAEGPGYSEAFF
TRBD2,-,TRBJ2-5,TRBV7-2,TGTGCCAGCAGCTCGGGACTAGCGGGGGAAGAGACCCAGTACTTC,CASSSGLAGEETQYF
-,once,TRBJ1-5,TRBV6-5,TGTGCCAGCAGGGGGACATCTCATCAGCCCCAGCATTTT,CASRGTSHQPQHF
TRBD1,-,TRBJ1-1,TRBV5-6,TGTGCCAGCAGCCTCCCTCGGGACAGCTCCGGGGACACTGAAGCTTTCTTT,CASSLPRDSSGDTEAFF
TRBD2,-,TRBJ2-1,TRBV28,TGTGCCACGGTAGGGAGCGGGAGGAGGAATGAGCAGTTCTTC,CATVGSGRRNEQFF
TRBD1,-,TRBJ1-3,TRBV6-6,TGTGCCAGCAGTACAGGGGGCGGTGGAAACACCATATATTTT,CASSTGGGGNTIYF
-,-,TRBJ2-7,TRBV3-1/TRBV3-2,TGTGCCAGCAGCCGACGGAGCTACGAGCAGTACTTC,CASSRRSYEQYF
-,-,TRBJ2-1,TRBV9,TGTGCCAGCAGCGTAGGGGGAGCTAGGGATGAGCAGTTCTTC,CASSVGGARDEQFF
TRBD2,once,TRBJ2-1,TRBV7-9,TGTGCCAGCAGCTTAGATGATCCGACTAGCGGGGATGAGCAGTTCTTC,CASSLDDPTSGDEQFF
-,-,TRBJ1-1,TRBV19,TGTGCCAGTAGTATTTTCGCTGCCGGAGGGTACGCTGAAGCTTTCTTT,CASSIFAAGGYAEAFF
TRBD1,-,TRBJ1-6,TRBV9,TGTGCCAGCAGCGCCGGGACAGATAATTCACCCCTCCACTTT,CASSAGTDNSPLHF
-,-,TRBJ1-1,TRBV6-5,TGTGCCAGCAGTTTTATAGCAGGGGCTGAAGCTTTCTTT,CASSFIAGAEAFF
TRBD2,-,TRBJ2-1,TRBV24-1,TGTGCCACCAGTGACCCCGGGACTAGCGGGAAAGCCTACAATGAGCAGTTCTTC,CATSDPGTSGKAYNEQFF
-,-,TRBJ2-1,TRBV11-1,TGTGCCAGCAGCTTAGGTAGCGGAATTTACAATGAGCAGTTCTTC,CASSLGSGIYNEQFF
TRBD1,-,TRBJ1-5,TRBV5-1,TGCGCCAGCAGCTTGAACCCGACAGGGGAAAGCAATCAGCCCCAGCATTTT,CASSLNPTGESNQPQHF